A selection of T cell receptor beta chains follows, all from one sample in a study of shared clonotypes between healthy human individuals. Generated by immunoSEQ multiplex PCR, the TCRdb table keeps only in-frame clones and is missing some. Altogether around 2.1 million clones are present, approximately 96% being singletons, with the ten largest covering 0.1% to 0.15%. The sequenced sample was naive CD4+ T cells sorted from blood. The receptors were gathered from a man aged 18 to 35 in good health. CDR3s include the opening cysteine and the closing phenylalanine or tryptophan. A D gene is named only where the DNA matches it firmly. Not every row has a clone size; where given, it reads once, few, many or a size class.

>TRBV10-2|14|TRBJ2-5|.|.
CASSESWGGETQYF
TGCGCCAGCAGTGAGTCGTGGGGCGGAGAGACCCAGTACTTC
>TRBV27|16|TRBJ2-1|TRBD2|.
CASSFSWTRGVHEQFF
TGTGCCAGCAGTTTCTCATGGACTAGGGGTGTGCATGAGCAGTTCTTC
>TRBV30|14|TRBJ2-1|.|.
CAWSVAISNNEQFF
TGTGCCTGGAGTGTAGCGATTTCGAACAATGAGCAGTTCTTC
>TRBV4-1|14|TRBJ1-6|.|.
CASRQGRGGSPLHF
TGCGCCAGCAGACAAGGCAGGGGTGGATCACCCCTCCACTTT
>TRBV27|13|TRBJ1-2|.|.
CASSGTPARGYTF
TGTGCCAGCAGCGGGACCCCGGCTCGCGGCTACACCTTC
>TRBV19|14|TRBJ1-1|.|.
CASANQWANTEAFF
TGTGCCAGTGCGAATCAATGGGCGAACACTGAAGCTTTCTTT
>TRBV5-1|13|TRBJ1-2|.|.
CASSLDHSYGYTF
TGCGCCAGCAGCTTGGATCACTCCTATGGCTACACCTTC
>TRBV28|15|TRBJ1-4|.|.
CASSPSAGFREKLFF
TGTGCCAGCAGTCCCTCAGCAGGATTCCGGGAAAAACTGTTTTTT
>TRBV20-1|11|TRBJ1-1|.|few
CSARTNSEAFF
TGCAGTGCTAGAACGAACTCTGAAGCTTTCTTT
>TRBV9|15|TRBJ1-2|TRBD1|.
CASNEMGQGTYGYTF
TGTGCCAGCAACGAAATGGGACAGGGGACCTATGGCTACACCTTC
>TRBV6-6|11|TRBJ2-3|.|few
CASSLKDTQYF
TGTGCCAGCAGTTTAAAGGATACGCAGTATTTT
>TRBV6-5|13|TRBJ1-1|.|.
CASSPYTNTEAFF
TGTGCCAGCAGTCCGTATACAAATACTGAAGCTTTCTTT
>TRBV28|14|TRBJ2-7|TRBD1|once
CASSSTGQGGEQYF
TGTGCCAGCAGTTCAACGGGACAGGGAGGCGAGCAGTACTTC
>TRBV25-1|12|TRBJ2-2|.|.
CASRVLTGELFF
TGTGCCAGCAGGGTACTCACCGGGGAGCTGTTTTTT
>TRBV18|14|TRBJ2-7|.|.
CASSPRTGTYEQYF
TGTGCCAGCTCACCGCGGACGGGAACCTACGAGCAGTACTTC
>TRBV4-1|19|TRBJ2-6|TRBD1|.
CASSQERIRGFAGANVLTF
TGCGCCAGCAGCCAAGAGCGTATCAGGGGGTTTGCTGGGGCCAACGTCCTGACTTTC
>TRBV6-1|15|TRBJ1-2|.|.
CASSVPQALMRGYTF
TGTGCCAGCAGCGTTCCGCAGGCTCTGATGCGGGGCTACACCTTC
>TRBV5-1|13|TRBJ1-4|.|.
CASSPNRGEKLFF
TGCGCCAGCAGCCCGAATCGGGGTGAAAAACTGTTTTTT
>TRBV10-2|15|TRBJ1-5|.|once
CASSAEQGPNQPQHF
TGCGCCAGCAGTGCCGAACAGGGACCCAATCAGCCCCAGCATTTT
>TRBV5-1|14|TRBJ2-7|.|few
CASSPEPPSYEQYF
TGCGCCAGCAGCCCGGAGCCACCCTCCTACGAGCAGTACTTC
>TRBV4-1|16|TRBJ2-7|.|.
CASSQGYCKGCDEQYF
TGCGCCAGCAGCCAGGGGTATTGCAAAGGTTGTGACGAGCAGTACTTC
>TRBV7-9|11|TRBJ1-6|.|.
CASSLGSPLHF
TGTGCCAGCAGCTTAGGTTCCCCCCTCCACTTT
>TRBV5-1|15|TRBJ2-2|TRBD2|.
CASRAPGLATGELFF
TGCGCCAGCAGGGCACCGGGACTAGCTACCGGGGAGCTGTTTTTT
>TRBV5-4|19|TRBJ2-7|TRBD1|.
CASSLGLAPGQGNVNEQYF
TGTGCCAGCAGCTTGGGACTAGCCCCTGGACAGGGGAACGTCAACGAGCAGTACTTC
>TRBV4-3|15|TRBJ1-6|.|.
CASSQEDRNNSPLHF
TGCGCCAGCAGCCAAGAGGATAGAAATAATTCACCCCTCCACTTT
>TRBV7-9|15|TRBJ2-3|.|.
CASSLRLAVTDTQYF
TGTGCCAGCAGCCTAAGGCTAGCAGTCACAGATACGCAGTATTTT
>TRBV11-2|15|TRBJ2-7|.|.
CASSPPVGRAYEQYF
TGTGCCAGCAGCCCTCCCGTCGGACGGGCCTACGAGCAGTACTTC
>TRBV27|15|TRBJ2-3|TRBD2|.
CAKRASGGSTDTQYF
TGTGCCAAGAGGGCGTCGGGAGGGAGCACAGATACGCAGTATTTT
>TRBV11-3|14|TRBJ2-2|.|.
CASSPRSPDGELFF
TGTGCCAGCAGCCCGCGGTCGCCAGACGGGGAGCTGTTTTTT
>TRBV11-3|17|TRBJ2-2|.|.
CASSLRGDTSNTGELFF
TGTGCCAGCAGCTTAAGGGGGGACACCTCGAACACCGGGGAGCTGTTTTTT
>TRBV14|15|TRBJ2-2|TRBD2|.
CASSPQWLAGEELFF
TGTGCCAGCAGCCCCCAGTGGCTAGCGGGGGAGGAGCTGTTTTTT
>TRBV7-2|12|TRBJ2-7|.|.
CASSLGPGEQYF
TGTGCCAGCAGCTTAGGCCCCGGCGAGCAGTACTTC
>TRBV7-9|16|TRBJ2-1|TRBD2|.
CASSSPGLVLDHEQFF
TGTGCCAGCAGTTCTCCGGGACTAGTTTTGGACCATGAGCAGTTCTTC
>TRBV7-9|15|TRBJ1-1|TRBD1|.
CASSPGQGWYTEAFF
TGTGCCAGCAGCCCGGGACAGGGGTGGTACACTGAAGCTTTCTTT
>TRBV7-8|14|TRBJ1-6|.|.
CASMGRGVTSPLHF
TGTGCCAGCATGGGCAGGGGTGTGACTTCACCCCTCCACTTT
>TRBV25-1|11|TRBJ1-2|.|.
CASGTAYGYTF
TGTGCCAGCGGGACTGCTTATGGCTACACCTTC
>TRBV10-2|16|TRBJ1-1|TRBD1|.
CASNDRASSVNTEAFF
TGCGCCAGCAACGACAGGGCCTCAAGCGTGAACACTGAAGCTTTCTTT
>TRBV19|14|TRBJ1-1|TRBD1|few
CASSRQGAGTEAFF
TGTGCCAGTAGTCGACAGGGGGCTGGCACTGAAGCTTTCTTT
>TRBV9|16|TRBJ2-3|.|.
CASSVEGLPYTDTQYF
TGTGCCAGCAGCGTAGAAGGACTACCCTACACAGATACGCAGTATTTT
>TRBV6-1|14|TRBJ1-5|.|.
CASRGGVSNQPQHF
TGTGCCAGCAGGGGGGGGGTTAGCAATCAGCCCCAGCATTTT
>TRBV5-1|15|TRBJ2-3|.|.
CASSLVESGPYTQYF
TGCGCCAGCAGCCTGGTCGAGAGTGGTCCATATACGCAGTATTTT
>TRBV6-5|14|TRBJ1-5|TRBD1|.
CASGRTGVNQPQHF
TGTGCCAGCGGGAGGACAGGGGTCAATCAGCCCCAGCATTTT
>TRBV7-2|13|TRBJ2-7|.|.
CASSSPRLAEQYF
TGTGCCAGCAGCTCCCCCCGACTGGCCGAGCAGTACTTC
>TRBV6-5|14|TRBJ1-1|.|once
CASSYSGRNTEAFF
TGTGCCAGCAGTTACTCGGGACGGAACACTGAAGCTTTCTTT
>TRBV7-9|16|TRBJ1-3|.|.
CASSLVVGRSGNTIYF
TGTGCCAGCAGCTTAGTGGTCGGAAGGTCTGGAAACACCATATATTTT
>TRBV7-9|12|TRBJ1-2|.|.
CASSTDRFGYTF
TGTGCCAGCAGCACCGACAGATTTGGCTACACCTTC
>TRBV6-1|16|TRBJ1-4|.|.
CASSDGATATNEKLFF
TGTGCCAGCAGTGACGGGGCTACTGCAACTAATGAAAAACTGTTTTTT
>TRBV30|14|TRBJ2-5|.|.
CAWSVGGDQETQYF
TGTGCCTGGAGTGTTGGCGGGGACCAAGAGACCCAGTACTTC
>TRBV27|14|TRBJ2-2|TRBD1|once
CASSTGTGPGELFF
TGTGCCAGCAGTACCGGGACAGGTCCCGGGGAGCTGTTTTTT
>TRBV5-1|13|TRBJ1-4|.|.
CASSFGVGEKLFF
TGCGCCAGCAGCTTCGGGGTAGGAGAAAAACTGTTTTTT
>TRBV4-1|18|TRBJ2-2|TRBD2|.
CASSPGTSGGLGTGELFF
TGCGCCAGCAGCCCGGGGACTAGCGGGGGCCTCGGTACCGGGGAGCTGTTTTTT
>TRBV5-4|13|TRBJ2-7|TRBD1|.
CASSRQGTYEQYF
TGTGCCAGCAGCCGACAGGGTACCTACGAGCAGTACTTC
>TRBV7-3|18|TRBJ1-2|TRBD1|once
CASSLNLGDRPFNYGYTF
TGTGCCAGCAGCTTGAACCTTGGGGACAGACCTTTTAACTATGGCTACACCTTC
>TRBV7-2|15|TRBJ1-2|TRBD1|.
CASSARQGRGNGYTF
TGTGCCAGCAGCGCCCGACAGGGGAGAGGGAATGGCTACACCTTC
>TRBV5-1|14|TRBJ1-4|.|.
CASSYREGNEKLFF
TGCGCCAGCAGCTACAGGGAGGGTAATGAAAAACTGTTTTTT
>TRBV6-5|15|TRBJ2-7|.|.
CASSYAAVSSYEQYF
TGTGCCAGCAGTTACGCGGCAGTTAGCTCCTACGAGCAGTACTTC
>TRBV6-5|14|TRBJ2-7|TRBD1|.
CASSPPGQIYEQYF
TGTGCCAGCAGCCCTCCGGGACAGATCTACGAGCAGTACTTC
>TRBV11-2|15|TRBJ1-4|.|once
CASSPRGARNEKLFF
TGTGCCAGCAGCCCACGTGGGGCCCGTAATGAAAAACTGTTTTTT
>TRBV5-1|15|TRBJ2-2|.|.
CASSSDSLRTGELFF
TGCGCCAGCAGCTCGGACTCCCTAAGGACCGGGGAGCTGTTTTTT